This TCR beta chain was retrieved from a study of human T cells and chemical hapten exposure. Study context: Variation in per-sample TCR yields came mainly from small pooled library volume differences. Overall study findings and caveats: Expanded TCRs made up significantly more big CDR3 similarity clusters than controls did. DPC sensitization did not alter TCRs above 1 in 1000 frequency.

The time point: patch test 3, about 24 weeks after DPC sensitization. Treatment described: therapeutic diphenylcyclopropenone sensitization with weekly scalp DPC. The total RNA was obtained from whole blood that was not fractionated. MiXCR, run by TCRdb on the RACE reads, gives a single entry per CDR3 protein. The table records some 110,000 distinct CDR3 sequences, approximately 10% of them present only once. Germline CDR1 and CDR2: MDHEN and SYDVKM. Trimming took 3 bases from V and 3 from J, leaving 12 bases between them. This CDR3 contains 15 residues. Concerning this clonotype itself: Its target is not known.

The chain is built from TRBV28 and TRBJ1-5; D might be TRBD1 (5 bases). The source of this sequence is a woman in her forties or fifties with alopecia areata. Some clones in this sample may be carry-over from other donors' samples. The starting material was whole blood, obtained in connection with sensitization to the hapten diphenylcyclopropenone (DPC). The CDR3 region has the DNA TGTGCCAGCAGTTTGGGACGGGTCTTCAATCAGCCCCAGCATTTT. Its translation is CASSLGRVFNQPQHF.